The 19 T cell receptor beta chains given below trace back to one sample, sequenced in a study of T-cell reconstitution after alpha-beta-depleted transplantation in children. For TCRbeta, the library was prepared with unique molecular identifiers. One entry per CDR3 protein results from TCRdb running MiXCR on the PCR reads. The sample includes fewer than 700,000 distinct CDR3 sequences, 10% to 15% of them seen just once. The material was PBMCs, mostly from graft donor cells, obtained 360 days after TCRalphabeta/CD19-depleted stem cell transplant. The receptor source for this set is a male patient under 18 who had a stem cell transplant for acute myeloid leukemia, so the T cells may come from the graft donor.

This clonotype was counted at least ten times. The rearrangement links TRBV4-2 to TRBJ1-4; the D is unclear. The CDR3 contains 15 residues. The germline gives CDR1 LGHNA, CDR2 YNFKEQ. V was shortened by 6 bases and J by 0 bases, with 11 bases between the two germline ends. The CDR3 here is CASRQTVTTNEKLFF. CDR3 nucleotides: TGTGCCAGCAGACAGACGGTAACAACTAATGAAAAACTGTTTTTT.

This clonotype was counted between two and nine times. J is TRBJ2-1 and V is TRBV20-1, with TRBD2 as a possible D gene (7 bases). CDR1 and CDR2 from the germline V gene are DFQATT and SNEGSKA (reference sequence). The CDR3 has 16 residues. Trimming took off 0 bases at V and 0 bases at J, with 12 bases between the two ends. The CDR3 spells CSARDPGDYSYNEQFF. Written as DNA, the CDR3 is TGCAGTGCTAGAGATCCAGGGGACTACTCCTACAATGAGCAGTTCTTC.

This clonotype was seen many times. The genes are TRBV29-1 and TRBJ2-7; perhaps TRBD2 as D (6 bases). The ends were cut back, 4 bases at V and 4 bases at J, with 11 bases in the middle. Germline V gene sequence: CDR1 SQVTM, CDR2 ANQGSEA. The CDR3 runs to 12 residues. CDR3 region: CSVGRDSYEQYF. The DNA of the CDR3 is TGCAGCGTTGGGAGGGATTCGTACGAGCAGTACTTC.

This clonotype came up a few times. The chain couples TRBV7-2 to TRBJ2-1; 9 nucleotides agree with TRBD2. The J segment lost 2 bases and the V segment lost 5 bases, leaving 7 bases of the junction unmatched. Per the germline V gene, CDR1 is SGHTA and CDR2 is FQGNSA. The CDR3 contains 16 residues. The CDR3 bases are TGTGCCAGCAGCCCCTGGGCTAGCGGGGCCTACAATGAGCAGTTCTTC. This codes for CASSPWASGAYNEQFF.

This clonotype was observed a few times. J is TRBJ1-4 and V is TRBV28, with D maybe TRBD1 (5 bases). V lost 2 bases to trimming and J lost 6 bases, with 10 bases between them. This CDR3 comprises 14 residues. Looked up from germline, CDR1 is MDHEN and CDR2 is SYDVKM. The CDR3 loop reads CASSLVGVDEKLFF. In nucleotides, the CDR3 is TGTGCCAGCAGTTTAGTAGGGGTGGATGAAAAACTGTTTTTT.

This clonotype was counted between two and nine times. This chain joins TRBV7-2 and TRBJ2-5; D might be TRBD2 (6 bases). V lost 4 bases and J lost 2, with 14 bases in between. The length of the CDR3 is 15 residues. The V gene's germline CDR1 is SGHTA and CDR2 FQGNSA. DNA for the CDR3: TGTGCCAGCAGCTCAGCGGGTTGGGGACAAGAGACCCAGTACTTC. Residues: CASSSAGWGQETQYF.

This clonotype was seen a handful of times. The chain has TRBV12-3 or TRBV12-4 and TRBJ2-7; no definite D call. V lost 5 bases and J 2 bases, leaving 7 bases between the germline ends. The CDR3 totals 12 residues. The CDR3 sequence is CASSRPPYEQYF. As DNA, the CDR3 is TGTGCCAGCAGTCGCCCCCCCTACGAGCAGTACTTC.

The chain has TRBV19 and TRBJ2-7; 7 nucleotides line up with TRBD2. Per germline, CDR1 LNHDA and CDR2 SQIVND (reference sequence). Trimming took 1 base from V and 3 from J; bases not matched to a gene: 6. CDR3 length equals 15 residues. The CDR3 sequence: CASSIVGTTYYEQYF. The DNA of the CDR3 is TGTGCCAGTAGTATAGTAGGGACTACTTACTACGAGCAGTACTTC.

This rearrangement joins TRBV5-1 to TRBJ2-1, with 10 bases lining up with TRBD2. CDR3 length: 14 residues. V trimming: 1 base; J trimming: 12 bases; junction bases outside the gene matches: 7. From germline, CDR1 is SGHRS and CDR2 YFSETQ. The CDR3 nucleotides read TGCGCCAGCAGCTTGCCAGCGGGAGGGCCGGCGCAGTTCTTC. Its protein product is CASSLPAGGPAQFF.

The sample holds a few counts of this clonotype. The rearrangement joins TRBV18 to TRBJ2-3; D not resolved. Germline V gives CDR1 KGHSH, CDR2 LQKENI. Trimming pared 6 bases from V and 2 bases from J, leaving 12 bases between. CDR3 length: 14 amino acids. CDR3 coding DNA: TGTGCCAGCTCGGGCAGGCCATCCACAGATACGCAGTATTTT. Its protein product is CASSGRPSTDTQYF.

This clonotype was detected ten times or more. V gene TRBV29-1 combines with J gene TRBJ2-3; D not certain. V was cut by 2 bases and J by 13 bases, with 10 bases left in between. The CDR3 is 10 residues long. CDR1 SQVTM and CDR2 ANQGSEA come from the germline V gene. CDR3 nucleotides: TGCAGCGTTGAACACGGCCGCGAGTATTTT. It is translated as CSVEHGREYF.

The chain employs TRBV6-1 and TRBJ1-2, with D tentatively TRBD1 (6 bases). This CDR3 has 12 amino acids. Germline loops: CDR1 MNHNS, CDR2 SASEGT. V was clipped by 6 bases and J by 8 bases, with 13 bases between them. The CDR3 protein is CASSEGGNGYTF. The CDR3 DNA is TGTGCCAGCAGCGAGGGGGGAAACGGCTACACCTTC.

The V and J genes are TRBV11-2 and TRBJ2-2; the D gene is possibly TRBD1 (6 bases). Germline values: CDR1 SGHAT, CDR2 FQNNGV. V lost 6 bases to trimming and J lost 6 bases, with 17 bases between them. The CDR3 runs to 15 residues. The CDR3 region has the DNA TGTGCCAGCAGGGGGGCAGGGGTAATCCCCGGGGAGCTGTTTTTT. Translation gives CASRGAGVIPGELFF.

This clonotype has just a few counts. The rearrangement uses TRBV29-1 and TRBJ1-1; the D gene is possibly TRBD1 (5 bases). Germline V lookup: CDR1 SQVTM, CDR2 ANQGSEA. CDR3 size: 12 residues. The V gene lost 6 bases and the J gene lost 1 base, with 9 bases spanning the gap. CDR3 amino acids: CSVGRTNTEAFF. The CDR3, as DNA: TGCAGCGTGGGACGGACGAACACTGAAGCTTTCTTT.

This clonotype has more than one count but fewer than ten. V gene TRBV20-1 combines with J gene TRBJ2-5; D may be TRBD1 (5 bases). CDR3 length equals 18 residues. V dropped 0 bases and J dropped 2 bases, with 22 bases sitting between them. Germline V gene lookup returns CDR1 DFQATT and CDR2 SNEGSKA (reference sequence). In DNA form, the CDR3 reads TGCAGTGCTAGAGATCCGACAGAGAGATGGACCACACAAGAGACCCAGTACTTC. Its protein product is CSARDPTERWTTQETQYF.

The J gene is TRBJ2-7, the V gene TRBV3-1; D unresolved. This CDR3 comprises 15 residues. CDR1 LGHDT and CDR2 YNNKEL come from the germline V gene (reference sequence). The germline V and J ends were trimmed by 1 base and 6 bases, with 16 bases remaining between them. The CDR3 nucleotides read TGTGCCAGCAGCCAAGGGAACGCCTTTTGGAGCGAGCAGTACTTC. As protein: CASSQGNAFWSEQYF.

The sample holds a few counts of this clonotype. The chain combines TRBV24-1 with TRBJ2-5, with D possibly TRBD1 on 6 matching bases. CDR1 and CDR2 (germline): KGHDR, SFDVKD. V dropped 2 bases and J dropped 4 bases, with 10 bases sitting between them. The CDR3 consists of 14 residues. The CDR3 sequence is CATSDSDRLETQYF. The CDR3 bases are TGTGCCACCAGTGATTCCGACAGGTTAGAGACCCAGTACTTC.

This CDR3 is CASSRTPLSSYNEQFF. In nucleotides, the CDR3 is TGCGCCAGCAGTCGGACCCCACTGAGCTCCTACAATGAGCAGTTCTTC. The chain links TRBV23-1 to TRBJ2-1; D uncertain. TRBV23-1 is known as an ORF, though its function is uncertain. This CDR3 comprises 16 residues. Deletions cut 4 bases from V and 0 bases from J, with 13 bases between.

This clonotype was detected ten times or more. This CDR3 reads CSARFDEQYF. The CDR3, as DNA: TGCAGTGCTAGATTCGACGAGCAGTACTTC. The gene calls are TRBV20-1 and TRBJ2-7; no firm D call. Trimming removed 2 bases from V and 5 bases from J, with 4 bases in between. This CDR3 has 10 residues. Germline V gives CDR1 DFQATT, CDR2 SNEGSKA (reference sequence).